These 22 T cell receptor beta chains originate from one sample sequenced in a study of blood T cell repertoires in COVID-19. Libraries were prepared by immunoSEQ multiplex PCR; TCRdb keeps only in-frame clonotypes and omits some of them. The repertoire holds just over 150,000 clones, with less than 90% as singletons. The sample consisted of peripheral blood. Receptors were obtained from a woman in her seventies with acute or convalescent COVID-19.

The chain couples TRBV11-2 to TRBJ1-2; D is ambiguous. Germline V gives CDR1 SGHAT, CDR2 FQNNGV. Trimming shortened V by 0 bases and J by 5 bases, and 10 bases separated the two germline ends. The CDR3 extends over 14 amino acids. The CDR3 nucleotides are TGTGCCAGCAGCTTAGATCGGGGAAATTATGGCTACACCTTC. Translation gives CASSLDRGNYGYTF.

The chain joins TRBV18 to TRBJ1-3; D unresolved. The germline V and J ends were trimmed by 5 bases and 4 bases, with 9 bases remaining between them. The CDR3 loop spans 13 amino acids. The germline gives CDR1 KGHSH, CDR2 LQKENI. CDR3 region: CASSVVAGNTIYF. CDR3 nucleotide sequence: TGTGCCAGCTCAGTGGTAGCCGGAAACACCATATATTTT.

This chain connects TRBV6-2 or TRBV6-3 to TRBJ2-1; the match to TRBD2 covers 12 bases. V shed 3 bases and J 4 bases; nucleotides not matched to a gene: 16. Germline CDR1 reads MNHEY; CDR2 reads SVGEGT. The CDR3 length is 20 residues. The CDR3 reads CASSYGLAGGEGHPYNEQFF. The CDR3 coding sequence is TGTGCCAGCAGTTATGGTCTAGCGGGGGGGGAGGGACACCCTTACAATGAGCAGTTCTTC.

The V and J genes are TRBV25-1 and TRBJ1-4; possibly TRBD1 for D (6 bases). The CDR3 is made up of 13 amino acids. The germline V and J ends were trimmed by 6 bases and 8 bases, with 13 bases remaining between them. Germline V gene sequence: CDR1 MGHDK, CDR2 SYGVNS. DNA for the CDR3: TGTGCCAGCAGGCACAGGGCGGAAGAAAAACTGTTTTTT. It codes for CASRHRAEEKLFF.

V and J are TRBV4-2 and TRBJ2-1, with TRBD2 matching over 8 bases. There are 17 residues in the CDR3. Germline V gene sequence: CDR1 LGHNA, CDR2 YNFKEQ. Germline trimming cut 1 base from V and 4 bases from J; bases unmatched to any gene: 9. The CDR3 here is CASSQGTPGGVYNEQFF. In DNA, the CDR3 is TGTGCCAGCAGCCAAGGGACCCCGGGGGGGGTATACAATGAGCAGTTCTTC.

This chain connects TRBV28 to TRBJ1-6; TRBD1 agrees at 10 bases. CDR3 length equals 15 residues. Germline assignment: CDR1 MDHEN and CDR2 SYDVKM. J lost 9 bases, V lost 4 bases, and 6 bases had no gene match. CDR3 bases: TGTGCCAGCAGTTGGTCCGGGACAGGGGTTTCACCCCTCCACTTT. The encoded protein is CASSWSGTGVSPLHF.

This clone was observed once. The rearrangement links TRBV7-2 to TRBJ2-1; 8 nucleotides align to TRBD2. Germline V gene sequence: CDR1 SGHTA, CDR2 FQGNSA. Losses at the gene ends were 6 bases for V and 7 bases for J; bases not matched to a gene: 8. The CDR3 has 14 amino acids. The CDR3 loop is CASSIGGGLNEQFF. The CDR3 bases are TGTGCCAGCAGTATCGGGGGGGGCCTGAATGAGCAGTTCTTC.

The chain carries TRBV28 and TRBJ1-5; TRBD1 aligns across 7 bases. Germline loops: CDR1 MDHEN, CDR2 SYDVKM. Trimming at V came to 2 bases and at J to 4 bases, leaving 5 bases not matched to a gene. CDR3 length: 15 residues. The chain's CDR3 is CASSLGGQRNQPQHF. The CDR3 bases are TGTGCCAGCAGTTTAGGGGGACAGAGAAATCAGCCCCAGCATTTT.

This clone was found a few times. In nucleotides, the CDR3 is TGTGCCAGCAGTGACCTAGCGAGCTCCTACGAGCAGTACTTC. Translation gives CASSDLASSYEQYF. This chain joins TRBV6-1 and TRBJ2-7, with a tentative D call TRBD2 (6 bases). This CDR3 contains 14 residues. V gave up 3 bases and J gave up 0 bases, with 9 bases separating them. From germline, CDR1 is MNHNS and CDR2 SASEGT.

V and J are TRBV3-1 (or the pseudogene TRBV3-2) and TRBJ1-5; TRBD1 aligns across 7 bases. V was pared by 4 bases and J by 6 bases, with 6 bases of the junction left unmatched. Germline V gives CDR1 LGHDT, CDR2 YNNKEL (reference sequence). The CDR3 is made up of 14 amino acids. The CDR3 DNA follows: TGTGCCAGCAGCCCTAGACAGGGACCTCAGCCCCAGCATTTT. Translated, it gives CASSPRQGPQPQHF.

V is TRBV5-5 and J is TRBJ1-1, with 8 nucleotides matching TRBD1. CDR3 length equals 15 residues. The germline V gene encodes CDR1 SGHKS and CDR2 YYEKEE (reference sequence). V shed 3 bases and J 3 bases; nucleotides not matched to a gene: 7. Here the CDR3 reads CASSSRTGRDTEAFF. The CDR3 DNA sequence: TGTGCCAGCAGCTCGCGGACAGGGAGGGACACTGAAGCTTTCTTT. The complete variable domain, with remaining parts taken from reference TRBV5-5 and TRBJ1-1, reads DAGVTQSPTHLIKTRGQQVTLRCSPISGHKSVSWYQQVLGQGPQFIFQYYEKEERGRGNFPDRFSARQFPNYSSELNVNALLLGDSALYLCASSSRTGRDTEAFFGQGTRLTVV.

The V and J genes are TRBV2 and TRBJ1-1; D is unresolved. The CDR3 contains 13 residues. V lost 0 bases, J lost 5 bases, and 7 bases lay in between. Germline assignment: CDR1 SNHLY and CDR2 FYNNEI. CDR3 residues: CASSEARLTEAFF. In DNA, the CDR3 is TGTGCCAGCAGTGAAGCGCGACTAACTGAAGCTTTCTTT.

The genes are TRBV4-1 and TRBJ1-6; D gene ambiguous. Germline V gives CDR1 MGHRA, CDR2 YSYEKL. The CDR3 consists of 16 residues. The V end was cut by 1 base, the J end by 0 bases, with 7 bases between. CDR3 coding DNA: TGCGCCAGCAGCCAAGTCCCGAGCTCCTATAATTCACCCCTCCACTTT. Its protein is CASSQVPSSYNSPLHF.

CDR3 protein: CASSQDSQPQHF. In DNA, the CDR3 is TGTGCCAGCAGCCAAGATAGCCAGCCCCAGCATTTT. The genes are TRBV4-2 and TRBJ1-5, with D uncertain. V dropped 0 bases and J dropped 7 bases, with 4 bases sitting between them. The CDR3 is 12 amino acids. Germline CDR1 is LGHNA and CDR2 is YNFKEQ.

The J gene is TRBJ1-4, the V gene TRBV9; TRBD1 agrees at 8 bases. CDR3 length: 14 residues. Germline loops: CDR1 SGDLS, CDR2 YYNGEE. Trimming cost V 4 bases and J 7 bases; bases outside gene matches: 6. The CDR3 region has the DNA TGTGCCAGCAGCCCCAGGACAGGGCGTGAAAAACTGTTTTTT. Protein product: CASSPRTGREKLFF.

This chain uses TRBV2 with TRBJ1-6; a possible D gene is TRBD1 (6 bases). Germline values: CDR1 SNHLY, CDR2 FYNNEI. Trimming took off 1 base at V and 1 base at J, with 14 bases between the two ends. This CDR3 is built from 18 residues. This CDR3 is CASSEDQGHRSYNSPLHF. As DNA, the CDR3 is TGTGCCAGCAGTGAAGACCAGGGGCATCGGTCCTATAATTCACCCCTCCACTTT.

V and J are TRBV11-2 and TRBJ1-2, with D possibly being TRBD1 (6 bases). Per germline, CDR1 SGHAT and CDR2 FQNNGV. V gave up 7 bases and J gave up 5 bases, with 17 bases separating them. The CDR3 sequence is 14 residues long. In DNA, the CDR3 is TGTGCCAGCACCGCAGGGGCGATCCGATATGGCTACACCTTC. Its protein product is CASTAGAIRYGYTF.

This chain connects TRBV9 to TRBJ1-2; 10 bases are a match to TRBD1. V trimming: 1 base; J trimming: 7 bases; junction bases outside the gene matches: 10. Germline V gene data show CDR1 as SGDLS and CDR2 as YYNGEE. CDR3 length: 16 residues. As DNA, the CDR3 is TGTGCCAGCAGCGTATGGGGGACAGGGGCTTCGGGTGGCTACACCTTC. This translates into CASSVWGTGASGGYTF.

The chain carries TRBV5-1 and TRBJ2-2; D is possibly TRBD2 (5 bases). There are 14 residues in the CDR3. V was clipped by 2 bases and J by 1 base, with 6 bases between them. The germline V gene has CDR1 SGHRS and CDR2 YFSETQ. CDR3 coding DNA: TGCGCCAGCAGCTTCGGGGAGAACACCGGGGAGCTGTTTTTT. Protein: CASSFGENTGELFF.

Here the CDR3 reads CASSLAGGGTDTQYF. CDR3 bases: TGTGCCAGCAGCTTGGCGGGGGGGGGCACAGATACGCAGTATTTT. The chain joins TRBV5-4 to TRBJ2-3, with 8 bases that match TRBD2. Germline V gene sequence: CDR1 SGHNT, CDR2 YYREEE (reference sequence). The CDR3 length is 15 residues. The V gene end was trimmed by 0 bases and the J gene end by 1 base; junction bases not matched to a gene: 1.

To note about this clone: Other DNA sequences from this sample encode an identical CDR3 as well. V and J are TRBV18 and TRBJ1-5, with D possibly being TRBD1 (5 bases). V dropped 2 bases and J dropped 2 bases, with 7 bases sitting between them. Germline V CDR1 and CDR2: KGHSH, LQKENI. This CDR3 has 14 residues. The CDR3 is CASSPGGGNQPQHF. The CDR3 DNA is TGTGCCAGCTCACCAGGGGGGGGCAATCAGCCCCAGCATTTT. Drawing the rest from reference TRBV18 and TRBJ1-5, the complete variable domain is NAGVMQNPRHLVRRRGQEARLRCSPMKGHSHVYWYRQLPEEGLKFMVYLQKENIIDESGMPKERFSAEFPKEGPSILRIQQVVRGDSAAYFCASSPGGGNQPQHFGDGTRLSIL.

This chain links TRBV12-3 or TRBV12-4 with TRBJ1-1; tentatively, D is TRBD1 (6 bases). The CDR3 is 13 residues long. V lost 3 bases and J 1 base, leaving 6 bases between the germline ends. The CDR3 nucleotides read TGTGCCAGCAGTTTGGGGGCGAACACTGAAGCTTTCTTT. It specifies CASSLGANTEAFF.